The 28 T cell receptor beta chains below all came from one sample that was sequenced in a study of T cells in Graves' hyperthyroidism and ophthalmopathy. The TCR beta CDR3 regions underwent amplification using RNA transcripts as the source. First-round RT-PCR of the TCR CDR3 relied on the HTBI primer set. TCRdb re-derived calls from the multiplex PCR reads in MiXCR, one entry per CDR3 protein. The sample has hundreds of thousands of distinct CDR3 sequences; just over 35% are singletons. The sequenced material came from blood. The receptor set was obtained from a woman in her thirties or forties with Graves' hyperthyroidism.

This clonotype was observed many times. The chain couples TRBV12-3 or TRBV12-4 to TRBJ1-5; D not resolved. The CDR3 covers 14 residues. V gave up 6 bases and J gave up 6 bases, with 15 bases separating them. Here the CDR3 reads CASSHDLVGQPQHF. The DNA of the CDR3 is TGTGCCAGCAGCCACGACTTGGTTGGTCAGCCCCAGCATTTT.

To note about this clonotype: This sequence may be a read error, since a much larger clone differs from it by one base. This chain connects TRBV10-3 to TRBJ1-2; no reliable D call. The CDR3 length is 12 residues. The germline V gene has CDR1 ENHRY and CDR2 SYGVKD. Here the CDR3 DNA reads TGTGCCAGCAGTCACCAGGCAAATGGCTACACCTTC. Encoded protein: CASSHQANGYTF.

There are a few counts of this clonotype. The J gene is TRBJ1-2, the V gene TRBV5-1; D is uncertain. The CDR3 spans 15 residues. Germline V gives CDR1 SGHRS, CDR2 YFSETQ. V was clipped by 0 bases and J by 5 bases, with 14 bases between them. The CDR3 sequence is CASSLAPEGAYGYTF. The CDR3 region has the DNA TGCGCCAGCAGCTTGGCCCCAGAGGGCGCGTATGGCTACACCTTC.

In its sample, this clonotype was seen a few times. The rearrangement joins TRBV6-5 to TRBJ1-1; 8 nucleotides match TRBD1. CDR1 is MNHEY and CDR2 is SVGAGI in the germline V gene. Unmatched junction bases numbered 7, after V lost 7 bases and J lost 3 bases. The CDR3 has 14 amino acids. The CDR3 nucleotides read TGTGCCAGCATTCAGGACAGGGATGACACTGAAGCTTTCTTT. Translating it yields CASIQDRDDTEAFF.

The V gene is TRBV7-2, the J gene TRBJ2-7; 9 nucleotides match TRBD2. Germline V CDR1 and CDR2: SGHTA, FQGNSA. The V and J ends lost 6 bases and 7 bases, in that order; junction bases with no gene match: 10. CDR3 length equals 14 residues. The CDR3 is CASSRGASGAEQYF. CDR3 DNA sequence: TGTGCCAGCAGTCGAGGGGCTAGCGGGGCGGAGCAGTACTTC.

The chain has TRBV29-1 and TRBJ1-2, with TRBD1 matching 9 bases. The germline V gene encodes CDR1 SQVTM and CDR2 ANQGSEA. CDR3 length: 11 residues. Germline trimming cut 8 bases from V and 8 bases from J; bases unmatched to any gene: 6. The CDR3 bases are TGCAGCCGCCGGGACAGGGAAGGCTACACCTTC. Amino acid sequence: CSRRDREGYTF.

The chain couples TRBV6-2 or TRBV6-3 to TRBJ1-2, with a weak D call TRBD1 (6 bases). Trimming removed 5 bases from V and 7 bases from J, with 29 bases in between. Germline CDR1 and CDR2: MNHEY and SVGEGT. This CDR3 has 18 residues. The CDR3 DNA reads as TGTGCCAGCAGTACCTGGCCTCACGGCCTCCCAGGGGATGGTGGCTACACCTTC. This encodes CASSTWPHGLPGDGGYTF.

This clonotype was counted ten times or more. The rearrangement joins TRBV19 to TRBJ1-6; D uncertain. The length of the CDR3 is 15 residues. CDR1 LNHDA and CDR2 SQIVND come from the germline V gene (reference sequence). V was shortened by 7 bases and J by 7 bases, with 17 bases between the two germline ends. In DNA, the CDR3 is TGTGCCAGTACCGATTCACCGGGTCCAAATTCACCCCTCCACTTT. Protein product: CASTDSPGPNSPLHF.

This chain joins TRBV12-3 or TRBV12-4 and TRBJ2-7; the D gene is possibly TRBD1 (5 bases). Near its end, the DNA agrees better with TRBJ2-1, so the J call may be wrong. The CDR3 contains 14 residues. CDR3 nucleotides: TGTGCCAGCAGGGGGCCCGATCGTTACAATGAGCAGTTCTTC. It yields the protein CASRGPDRYNEQFF.

This clonotype was picked up many times. This chain connects TRBV4-2 to TRBJ2-7; tentatively, D is TRBD2 (5 bases). The V end was cut by 0 bases, the J end by 3 bases, with 9 bases between. Germline assignment: CDR1 LGHNA and CDR2 YNFKEQ. This CDR3 is 14 amino acids long. This CDR3 reads CASSQDGGRYEQYF. CDR3 nucleotides: TGTGCCAGCAGCCAAGATGGAGGTCGCTACGAGCAGTACTTC.

This clonotype appeared a few times. Compared with germline, one end of the junction differs, possibly owing to a read error. The J gene is TRBJ1-2, the V gene TRBV9; D remains unclear. Germline CDR1 SGDLS, CDR2 YYNGEE. The CDR3 loop spans 13 amino acids. The CDR3 DNA sequence: TGTGCCGGCAGCGTAGCGGCAGGCTATGGCTACACCTTC. Its translation: CAGSVAAGYGYTF.

Note on this clonotype: An end of the junction differs from the germline gene, which may be a read error. The chain links TRBV7-9 to TRBJ2-2; D ambiguous. Germline CDR1 reads SEHNR; CDR2 reads FQNEAQ (reference sequence). This CDR3 is 13 amino acids long. The DNA of the CDR3 is TGCGCCAGCAGCCTCCGTCTGGCCGGGGAGCTGTTTTTT. Encoded protein: CASSLRLAGELFF. Full variable domain (rest looked up from reference TRBV7-9 and TRBJ2-2): DTGVSQNPRHKITKRGQNVTFRCDPISEHNRLYWYRQTLGQGPEFLTYFQNEAQLEKSRLLSDRFSAERPKGSFSTLEIQRTEQGDSAMYLCASSLRLAGELFFGEGSRLTVL.

This rearrangement joins TRBV11-2 to TRBJ2-7; TRBD1 agrees at 9 bases. The CDR3 sequence is 16 residues long. V was pared by 5 bases and J by 2 bases, with 10 bases of the junction left unmatched. Germline V gene lookup returns CDR1 SGHAT and CDR2 FQNNGV. The CDR3, as DNA: TGTGCCAGCAGCCGAGATAGAACAGGGGGCCCCTACGAGCAGTACTTC. Protein sequence: CASSRDRTGGPYEQYF.

V usage is TRBV7-8 and J usage is TRBJ2-7; D may be TRBD1 or TRBD2 (6 bases each). The CDR3 consists of 14 residues. V lost 3 bases, J lost 9 bases, and 18 bases lay in between. Germline V gene lookup returns CDR1 SGHVS and CDR2 FQNEAQ. The CDR3 spells CASSFRTAGSGQYF. The CDR3 nucleotides read TGTGCCAGCAGCTTTAGGACAGCGGGCAGCGGGCAGTACTTC.

This clonotype was detected ten times or more. The chain carries TRBV5-1 and TRBJ2-7; tentative D call: TRBD1 (5 bases). From germline, CDR1 is SGHRS and CDR2 YFSETQ. The CDR3 has 15 amino acids. With 1 base removed from V and 0 bases from J, the gap between germline ends came to 11 bases. In DNA form, the CDR3 reads TGCGCCAGCAGCTTGACAGGCCCTAGCTCCTACGAGCAGTACTTC. Translated: CASSLTGPSSYEQYF.

The chain is built from TRBV6-5 and TRBJ2-7; 11 bases line up with TRBD2. Germline CDR1 and CDR2: MNHEY and SVGAGI. V gave up 5 bases and J gave up 7 bases; unmatched junction bases: 10. This CDR3 has 15 amino acids. CDR3 region: CASSPQLAGDPEQYF. In DNA form, the CDR3 reads TGTGCCAGCAGTCCGCAACTAGCGGGGGATCCAGAGCAGTACTTC.

This clonotype was detected ten times or more. The CDR3 region is CASSEDRLNTEAFF. The CDR3 DNA reads as TGTGCCAGTAGCGAAGACAGGCTGAACACTGAAGCTTTCTTT. The gene calls are TRBV19 and TRBJ1-1; tentative D call: TRBD1 (6 bases). The CDR3 is 14 residues long. CDR1 is LNHDA, CDR2 SQIVND, per germline (reference sequence). Trimming cost V 6 bases and J 0 bases, with 11 bases left between them.

V is TRBV5-1 and J is TRBJ1-2; D is undetermined. The ends were cut back, 4 bases at V and 4 bases at J, with 11 bases in the middle. The length of the CDR3 is 13 residues. CDR1 and CDR2 from the germline V gene are SGHRS and YFSETQ. CDR3: CASSQYVTYGYTF. Written as DNA, the CDR3 is TGCGCCAGCAGCCAATATGTGACCTATGGCTACACCTTC.

The chain couples TRBV7-9 to TRBJ2-7; TRBD2 aligns across 9 bases. The CDR3 sequence is 15 residues long. Germline CDR1 SEHNR, CDR2 FQNEAQ (reference sequence). V lost 5 bases and J lost 0; bases outside the gene matches: 5. The CDR3 DNA reads as TGTGCCAGCAGCGTTGGGGGACTAGCCTCCTACGAGCAGTACTTC. Encoded protein: CASSVGGLASYEQYF.

The CDR3 DNA reads TGTGCCAGCAGCTCGCCCGGCCTCAACAATCAGCCCCAGTACTTC. It is translated as CASSSPGLNNQPQYF. V gene TRBV7-2 combines with J gene TRBJ2-5; D unclear. Germline CDR1 is SGHTA and CDR2 is FQGNSA. V gave up 4 bases and J gave up 9 bases, with 21 bases separating them. The CDR3 sequence is 15 residues long.

The gene calls are TRBV7-2 and TRBJ2-1, with 15 bases aligning to TRBD2. V shed 5 bases and J 8 bases; nucleotides not matched to a gene: 10. The CDR3 loop spans 17 amino acids. CDR1 SGHTA and CDR2 FQGNSA come from the germline V gene. The CDR3 loop is CASSGPGTSGRFYEQFF. The CDR3 DNA follows: TGTGCCAGCAGCGGGCCCGGGACTAGCGGGAGGTTCTATGAGCAGTTCTTC.

This sequence joins TRBV27 and TRBJ1-4, with D uncertain. The ends were cut back, 3 bases at V and 6 bases at J, with 11 bases in the middle. Germline loops: CDR1 MNHEY, CDR2 SMNVEV (reference sequence). The CDR3 is 14 amino acids. CDR3 amino acids: CASSFGSEYEKLFF. As DNA, the CDR3 is TGTGCCAGCAGTTTCGGGAGCGAATATGAAAAACTGTTTTTT.

This chain links TRBV7-6 with TRBJ2-7; D may be TRBD1 (5 bases). There are 14 residues in the CDR3. From germline, CDR1 is SGHVS and CDR2 FNYEAQ. Trimming left V 5 bases short and J 5 bases short, with 16 bases between. In DNA form, the CDR3 reads TGTGCCAGCAGCCAAGACATCCAGGGCAACGAGCAGTACTTC. This sequence encodes CASSQDIQGNEQYF.

This clonotype has at least ten counts. The chain couples TRBV12-3 or TRBV12-4 to TRBJ1-5; no reliable D call. The CDR3 runs to 13 residues. V gave up 3 bases and J gave up 4 bases, with 7 bases separating them. CDR3 DNA sequence: TGTGCCAGCAGTTTTTTGGGGAATCAGCCCCAGCATTTT. This gives the protein CASSFLGNQPQHF.

This clonotype was seen only a few times. The chain employs TRBV7-9 and TRBJ2-7; TRBD2 aligns across 7 bases. There are 15 residues in the CDR3. J was trimmed by 3 bases and V by 5 bases; bases with no gene match: 10. The germline CDR1 and CDR2 sequences are SEHNR and FQNEAQ (reference sequence). The CDR3 DNA reads as TGTGCCAGCAGCCTGACTAGCAGGAGTTTCTACGAGCAGTACTTC. Its protein is CASSLTSRSFYEQYF.

This clonotype was found many times. V gene TRBV5-6 combines with J gene TRBJ1-6, with a weak D call TRBD1 (6 bases). Trimming removed 4 bases from V and 9 bases from J, with 17 bases in between. The CDR3 has 15 amino acids. Germline-derived CDR1 and CDR2 are SGHDT and YYEEEE. CDR3 residues: CASSVVGARGSPLHF. Written as DNA, the CDR3 is TGTGCCAGCAGCGTGGTGGGGGCGCGGGGTTCACCCCTCCACTTT. The full variable domain, rest sourced from reference TRBV5-6 and TRBJ1-6, is DAGVTQSPTHLIKTRGQQVTLRCSPKSGHDTVSWYQQALGQGPQFIFQYYEEEERQRGNFPDRFSGHQFPNYSSELNVNALLLGDSALYLCASSVVGARGSPLHFGNGTRLTVT.

Ten or more counts support this clonotype. The V gene is TRBV19, the J gene TRBJ1-1; D is uncertain. V lost 7 bases and J lost 2, with 14 bases in between. The CDR3 length is 14 residues. Germline V gives CDR1 LNHDA, CDR2 SQIVND (reference sequence). CDR3 region: CASKTTGTNTEAFF. The CDR3, as DNA: TGTGCCAGTAAAACCACGGGAACCAACACTGAAGCTTTCTTT.

The rearrangement uses TRBV20-1 and TRBJ2-2; 7 positions match TRBD2. Germline CDR1 reads DFQATT; CDR2 reads SNEGSKA (reference sequence). The CDR3 length is 17 residues. With V trimmed by 4 bases and J by 7 bases, 18 bases remained unmatched. The CDR3 nucleotides are TGCAGTGCTATCAGACCCAGCGGGACGGGGAGGAACGGGGAGCTGTTTTTT. Translation: CSAIRPSGTGRNGELFF.